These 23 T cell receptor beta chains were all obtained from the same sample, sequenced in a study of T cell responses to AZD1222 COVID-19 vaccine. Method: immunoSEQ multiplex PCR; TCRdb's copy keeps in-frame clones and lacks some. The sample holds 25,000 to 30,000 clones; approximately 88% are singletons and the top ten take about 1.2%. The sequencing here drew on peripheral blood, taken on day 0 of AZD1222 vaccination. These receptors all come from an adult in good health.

For the CDR3, the DNA is TGTGCCAGCACGGGCCCCTCCTACGAGCAGTACTTC. This encodes CASTGPSYEQYF. The V call is TRBV6-5, the J call TRBJ2-7; D is unresolved. In germline, CDR1 is MNHEY, CDR2 SVGAGI. V was clipped by 7 bases and J by 0 bases, with 7 bases between them. The CDR3 is made up of 12 amino acids.

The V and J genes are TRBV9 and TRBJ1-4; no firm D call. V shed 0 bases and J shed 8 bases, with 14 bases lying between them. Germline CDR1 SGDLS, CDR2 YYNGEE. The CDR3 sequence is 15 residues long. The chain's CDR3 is CASSVVSGWGEKLFF. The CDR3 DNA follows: TGTGCCAGCAGCGTAGTTTCGGGGTGGGGAGAAAAACTGTTTTTT.

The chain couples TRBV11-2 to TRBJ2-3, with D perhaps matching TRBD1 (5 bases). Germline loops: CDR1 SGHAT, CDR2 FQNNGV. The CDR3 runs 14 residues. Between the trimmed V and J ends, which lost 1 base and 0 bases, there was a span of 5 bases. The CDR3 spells CASSLGQSTDTQYF. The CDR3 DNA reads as TGTGCCAGCAGCTTAGGACAGAGCACAGATACGCAGTATTTT.

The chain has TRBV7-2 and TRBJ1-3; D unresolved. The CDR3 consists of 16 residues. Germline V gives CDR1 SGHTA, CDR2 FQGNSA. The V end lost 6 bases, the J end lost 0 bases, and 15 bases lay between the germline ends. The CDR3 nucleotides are TGTGCCAGCAGTCTTGAGTTCACGCTCTCTGGAAACACCATATATTTT. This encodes CASSLEFTLSGNTIYF.

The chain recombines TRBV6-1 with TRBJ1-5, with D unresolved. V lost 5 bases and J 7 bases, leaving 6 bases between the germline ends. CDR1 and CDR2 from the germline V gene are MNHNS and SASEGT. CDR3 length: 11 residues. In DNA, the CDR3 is TGTGCCAGCAGTTCAGAGCAGCCCCAGCATTTT. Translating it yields CASSSEQPQHF.

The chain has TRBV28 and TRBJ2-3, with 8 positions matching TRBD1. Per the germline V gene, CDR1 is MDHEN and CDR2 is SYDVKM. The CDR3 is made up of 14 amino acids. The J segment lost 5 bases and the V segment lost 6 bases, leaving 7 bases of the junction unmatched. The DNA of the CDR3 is TGTGCCAGCAGCGCTCAGGGGGCGATAGATACGCAGTATTTT. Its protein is CASSAQGAIDTQYF.

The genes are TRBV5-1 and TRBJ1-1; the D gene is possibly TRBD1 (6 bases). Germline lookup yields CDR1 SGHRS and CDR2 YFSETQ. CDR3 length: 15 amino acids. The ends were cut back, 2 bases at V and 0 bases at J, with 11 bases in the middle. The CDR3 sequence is CASSLYREVNTEAFF. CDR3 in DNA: TGCGCCAGCAGCTTATACAGGGAAGTGAACACTGAAGCTTTCTTT.

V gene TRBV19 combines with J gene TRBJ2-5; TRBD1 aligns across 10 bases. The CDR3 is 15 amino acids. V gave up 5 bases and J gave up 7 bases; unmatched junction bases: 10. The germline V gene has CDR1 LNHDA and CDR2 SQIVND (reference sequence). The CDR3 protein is CASSPDRGRIGTQYF. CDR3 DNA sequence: TGTGCCAGTAGTCCCGACAGGGGGCGAATAGGGACCCAGTACTTC. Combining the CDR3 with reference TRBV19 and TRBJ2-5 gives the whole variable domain DGGITQSPKYLFRKEGQNVTLSCEQNLNHDAMYWYRQDPGQGLRLIYYSQIVNDFQKGDIAEGYSVSREKKESFPLTVTSAQKNPTAFYLCASSPDRGRIGTQYFGPGTRLLVL.

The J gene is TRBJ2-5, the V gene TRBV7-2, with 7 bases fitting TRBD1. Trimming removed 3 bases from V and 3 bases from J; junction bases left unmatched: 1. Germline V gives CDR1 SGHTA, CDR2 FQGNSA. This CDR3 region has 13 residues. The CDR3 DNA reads TGTGCCAGCAGCTTTGACAGGGAAGAGACCCAGTACTTC. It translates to CASSFDREETQYF.

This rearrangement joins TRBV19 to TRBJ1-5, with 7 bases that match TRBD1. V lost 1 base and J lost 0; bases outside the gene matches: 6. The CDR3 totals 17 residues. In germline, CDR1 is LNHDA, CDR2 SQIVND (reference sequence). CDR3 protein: CASSIGNRGYSNQPQHF. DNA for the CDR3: TGTGCCAGTAGTATAGGAAACAGGGGTTATAGCAATCAGCCCCAGCATTTT.

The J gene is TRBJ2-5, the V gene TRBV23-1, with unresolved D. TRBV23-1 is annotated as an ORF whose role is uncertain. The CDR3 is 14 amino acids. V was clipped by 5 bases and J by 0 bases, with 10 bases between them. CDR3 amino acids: CASSKDRHQETQYF. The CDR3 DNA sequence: TGCGCCAGCAGTAAGGACCGTCACCAAGAGACCCAGTACTTC.

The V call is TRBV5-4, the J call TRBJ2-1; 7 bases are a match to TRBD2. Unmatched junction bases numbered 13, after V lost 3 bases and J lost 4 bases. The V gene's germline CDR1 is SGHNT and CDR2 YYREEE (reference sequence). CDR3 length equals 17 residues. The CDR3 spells CASSSGGGSGTYNEQFF. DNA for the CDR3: TGTGCCAGCAGCTCTGGCGGGGGTAGCGGTACGTACAATGAGCAGTTCTTC.

The CDR3 here is CASRNPEGLFRGYTF. As DNA, the CDR3 is TGTGCCAGCAGGAACCCGGAGGGATTGTTTCGCGGCTACACCTTC. The chain combines TRBV7-9 with TRBJ1-2; D not resolved. Germline-derived CDR1 and CDR2 are SEHNR and FQNEAQ (reference sequence). V dropped 6 bases and J dropped 8 bases, with 22 bases sitting between them. The CDR3 is 15 amino acids.

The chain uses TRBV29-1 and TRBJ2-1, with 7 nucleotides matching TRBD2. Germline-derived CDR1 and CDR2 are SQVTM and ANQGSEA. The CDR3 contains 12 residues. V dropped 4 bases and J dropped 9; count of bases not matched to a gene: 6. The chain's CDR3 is CSVVGRATEQFF. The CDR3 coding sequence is TGCAGCGTTGTTGGGAGGGCCACTGAGCAGTTCTTC.

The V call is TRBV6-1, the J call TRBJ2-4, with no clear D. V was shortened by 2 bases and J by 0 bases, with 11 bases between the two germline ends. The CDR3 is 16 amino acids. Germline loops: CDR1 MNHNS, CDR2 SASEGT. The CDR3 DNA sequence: TGTGCCAGCAGTGAATTATTGTCTCTAGCCAAAAACATTCAGTACTTC. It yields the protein CASSELLSLAKNIQYF.

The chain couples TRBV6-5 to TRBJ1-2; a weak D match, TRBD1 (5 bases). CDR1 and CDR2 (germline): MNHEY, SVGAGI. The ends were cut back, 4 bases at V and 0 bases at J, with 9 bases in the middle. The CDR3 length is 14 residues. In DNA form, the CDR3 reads TGTGCCAGCAGTTTCGACAGAACTAACTATGGCTACACCTTC. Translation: CASSFDRTNYGYTF.

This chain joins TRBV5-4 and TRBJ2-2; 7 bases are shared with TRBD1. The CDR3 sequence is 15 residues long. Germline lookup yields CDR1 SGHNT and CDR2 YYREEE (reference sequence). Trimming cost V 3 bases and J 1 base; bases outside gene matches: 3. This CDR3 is CASSSGGENTGELFF. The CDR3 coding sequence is TGTGCCAGCAGCTCAGGGGGAGAGAACACCGGGGAGCTGTTTTTT.

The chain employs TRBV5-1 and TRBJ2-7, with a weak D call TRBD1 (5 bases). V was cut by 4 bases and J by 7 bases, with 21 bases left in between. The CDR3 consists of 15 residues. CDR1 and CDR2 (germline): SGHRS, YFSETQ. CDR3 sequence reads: CASSRLQGAVGEQYF. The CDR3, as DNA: TGCGCCAGCAGCAGGCTGCAGGGTGCCGTGGGAGAGCAGTACTTC.

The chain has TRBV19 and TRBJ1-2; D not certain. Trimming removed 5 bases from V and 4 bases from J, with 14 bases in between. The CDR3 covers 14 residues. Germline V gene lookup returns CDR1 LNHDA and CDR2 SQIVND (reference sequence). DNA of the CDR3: TGTGCCAGTAGTCTCGGTCCCCAGTTCTATGGCTACACCTTC. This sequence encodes CASSLGPQFYGYTF. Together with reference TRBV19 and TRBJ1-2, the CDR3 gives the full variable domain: DGGITQSPKYLFRKEGQNVTLSCEQNLNHDAMYWYRQDPGQGLRLIYYSQIVNDFQKGDIAEGYSVSREKKESFPLTVTSAQKNPTAFYLCASSLGPQFYGYTFGSGTRLTVV.

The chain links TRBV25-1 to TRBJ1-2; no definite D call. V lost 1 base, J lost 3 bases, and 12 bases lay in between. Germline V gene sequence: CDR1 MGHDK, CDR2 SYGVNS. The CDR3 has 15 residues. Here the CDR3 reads CASSEFQGSHYGYTF. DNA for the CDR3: TGTGCCAGCAGTGAATTTCAAGGAAGTCACTATGGCTACACCTTC.

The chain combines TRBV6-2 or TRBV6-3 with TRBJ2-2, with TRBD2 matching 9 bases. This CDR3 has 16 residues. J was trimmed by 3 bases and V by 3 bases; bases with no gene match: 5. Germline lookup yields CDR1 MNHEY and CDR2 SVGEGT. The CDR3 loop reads CASSYGSGSYTGELFF. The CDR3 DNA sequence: TGTGCCAGCAGTTATGGTAGCGGGAGTTACACCGGGGAGCTGTTTTTT.

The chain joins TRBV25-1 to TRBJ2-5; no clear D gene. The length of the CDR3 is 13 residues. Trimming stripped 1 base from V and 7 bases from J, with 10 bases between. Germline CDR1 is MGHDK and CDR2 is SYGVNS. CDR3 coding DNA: TGTGCCAGCAGTGAATTCTCTTGGGGGACCCAGTACTTC. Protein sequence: CASSEFSWGTQYF. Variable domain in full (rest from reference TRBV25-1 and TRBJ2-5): EADIYQTPRYLVIGTGKKITLECSQTMGHDKMYWYQQDPGMELHLIHYSYGVNSTEKGDLSSESTVSRIRTEHFPLTLESARPSHTSQYLCASSEFSWGTQYFGPGTRLLVL.

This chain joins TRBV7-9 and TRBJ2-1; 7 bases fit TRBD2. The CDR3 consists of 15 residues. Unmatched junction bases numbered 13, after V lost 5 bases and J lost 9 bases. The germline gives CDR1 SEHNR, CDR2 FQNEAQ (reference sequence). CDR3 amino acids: CASSGEGFRGGEQFF. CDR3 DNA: TGTGCCAGCAGCGGGGAGGGCTTCCGGGGTGGTGAGCAGTTCTTC.